These 30 T cell receptor beta chains were sequenced from one sample in a study of blood T cell repertoires in COVID-19. Produced via immunoSEQ multiplex PCR; TCRdb's table is partial and in-frame only. The data show 210,000 or so clones, 70% to 85% seen once. Input material: peripheral blood. These receptors originate from a man in his forties or fifties who had recovered from COVID-19.

This CDR3 is CSASALGTSGINEQFF. DNA of the CDR3: TGCAGTGCTAGTGCCCTCGGGACTAGCGGGATAAATGAGCAGTTCTTC. The rearrangement joins TRBV20-1 to TRBJ2-1, with TRBD2 matching 13 bases. V shed 3 bases and J 7 bases; nucleotides not matched to a gene: 9. The CDR3 runs to 16 residues. Germline V lookup: CDR1 DFQATT, CDR2 SNEGSKA (reference sequence).

The V call is TRBV7-9, the J call TRBJ2-2; 9 nucleotides match TRBD1. The CDR3 extends over 14 amino acids. The germline V gene has CDR1 SEHNR and CDR2 FQNEAQ (reference sequence). The J segment lost 6 bases and the V segment lost 4 bases, leaving 3 bases of the junction unmatched. The CDR3: CASSSWTGAGELFF. For the CDR3, the DNA is TGTGCCAGCAGCTCCTGGACAGGGGCCGGGGAGCTGTTTTTT.

This clone was found once. The chain couples TRBV2 to TRBJ2-4, with D possibly matching TRBD2 (6 bases). The CDR3 is 11 amino acids. V was trimmed by 7 bases and J by 9 bases, leaving 10 bases between them. The germline CDR1 and CDR2 sequences are SNHLY and FYNNEI. DNA of the CDR3: TGTGCCAGCAACCAGGGAGGCATTCAGTACTTC. Translating it yields CASNQGGIQYF.

The chain combines TRBV29-1 with TRBJ2-5; 9 bases agree with TRBD1. CDR3 size: 13 residues. The V and J ends lost 6 bases and 4 bases, in that order; junction bases with no gene match: 6. CDR1 is SQVTM, CDR2 ANQGSEA, per germline. CDR3 DNA sequence: TGCAGCGTACGGACAGGGGAGGGAGAGACCCAGTACTTC. Its protein product is CSVRTGEGETQYF.

This chain uses TRBV7-2 with TRBJ1-4; no firm D call. CDR1 is SGHTA and CDR2 is FQGNSA in the germline V gene. This CDR3 has 15 residues. Trimming stripped 1 base from V and 0 bases from J, with 6 bases between. The CDR3, as DNA: TGTGCCAGCAGCTTAGTGCGGGCAACTAATGAAAAACTGTTTTTT. Translating it yields CASSLVRATNEKLFF. The full variable domain, in which reference TRBV7-2 and TRBJ1-4 provide the parts outside the CDR3, is GAGVSQSPSNKVTEKGKDVELRCDPISGHTALYWYRQSLGQGLEFLIYFQGNSAPDKSGLPSDRFSAERTGGSVSTLTIQRTQQEDSAVYLCASSLVRATNEKLFFGSGTQLSVL.

This clone showed up just a few times. The rearrangement links TRBV9 to TRBJ2-1, with TRBD2 matching over 9 bases. This CDR3 has 15 residues. V lost 6 bases to trimming and J lost 10 bases; unmatched junction nucleotides: 14. CDR1 and CDR2 from the germline V gene are SGDLS and YYNGEE. The CDR3 reads CASTPRAGGIGEQFF. The CDR3 DNA sequence: TGTGCCAGCACCCCGCGGGCGGGAGGGATCGGGGAGCAGTTCTTC.

The table lists this clone with a count of one. This chain connects TRBV2 to TRBJ1-3, with D maybe TRBD1 (5 bases). CDR1 is SNHLY and CDR2 is FYNNEI in the germline V gene. The ends were cut back, 3 bases at V and 8 bases at J, with 8 bases in the middle. The CDR3 runs to 12 residues. The DNA of the CDR3 is TGTGCCAGCAGTGATCAGGGCCACACCATATATTTT. It codes for CASSDQGHTIYF. The whole variable domain, filled in from reference TRBV2 and TRBJ1-3, reads EPEVTQTPSHQVTQMGQEVILRCVPISNHLYFYWYRQILGQKVEFLVSFYNNEISEKSEIFDDQFSVERPDGSNFTLKIRSTKLEDSAMYFCASSDQGHTIYFGEGSWLTVV.

This clone qualifies as medium-sized (0.01 to 0.1%). The chain joins TRBV7-8 to TRBJ1-2; D is unclear. There are 14 residues in the CDR3. Germline V gives CDR1 SGHVS, CDR2 FQNEAQ. The V gene lost 0 bases and the J gene lost 4 bases, with 9 bases spanning the gap. CDR3 sequence (DNA): TGTGCCAGCAGCTTAGCGCGGAGTTTCTATGGCTACACCTTC. This encodes CASSLARSFYGYTF.

This clone has a single count. J is TRBJ1-3 and V is TRBV29-1; D call uncertain. V dropped 6 bases and J dropped 6 bases, with 12 bases sitting between them. This CDR3 has 12 amino acids. Germline V gene lookup returns CDR1 SQVTM and CDR2 ANQGSEA. The CDR3 sequence: CSVPGSANTIYF. CDR3 sequence (DNA): TGCAGCGTCCCAGGTTCCGCAAACACCATATATTTT. Variable domain in full (rest from reference TRBV29-1 and TRBJ1-3): SAVISQKPSRDICQRGTSLTIQCQVDSQVTMMFWYRQQPGQSLTLIATANQGSEATYESGFVIDKFPISRPNLTFSTLTVSNMSPEDSSIYLCSVPGSANTIYFGEGSWLTVV.

The genes are TRBV20-1 and TRBJ2-1; D may be TRBD2 (5 bases). The CDR3 is 16 amino acids. Germline V CDR1 and CDR2: DFQATT, SNEGSKA (reference sequence). Between the trimmed V and J ends, which lost 3 bases and 6 bases, there was a span of 21 bases. CDR3 nucleotide sequence: TGCAGTGCTAGTAGCCTAGCTGGAGTTGGGTTCAATGAGCAGTTCTTC. This codes for CSASSLAGVGFNEQFF.

The rearrangement links TRBV5-5 to TRBJ1-3, with D possibly being TRBD1 (6 bases). The CDR3 extends over 16 amino acids. Trimming stripped 2 bases from V and 0 bases from J, with 12 bases between. Germline CDR1 SGHKS, CDR2 YYEKEE (reference sequence). For the CDR3, the DNA is TGTGCCAGCAGCTTTCGTAGGACAGTCTCTGGAAACACCATATATTTT. Translating gives CASSFRRTVSGNTIYF.

The J gene is TRBJ2-5, the V gene TRBV5-5; 9 nucleotides align to TRBD2. V trimming: 0 bases; J trimming: 5 bases; junction bases outside the gene matches: 8. Germline-derived CDR1 and CDR2 are SGHKS and YYEKEE (reference sequence). The CDR3 is 16 residues long. The DNA of the CDR3 is TGTGCCAGCAGCTTGGAATTGGCGGGAGGGCCCGAGACCCAGTACTTC. This sequence encodes CASSLELAGGPETQYF.

This sequence joins TRBV5-1 and TRBJ2-3, with D possibly being TRBD1 (6 bases). This CDR3 region has 16 residues. V lost 0 bases, J lost 6 bases, and 17 bases lay in between. Germline V gene lookup returns CDR1 SGHRS and CDR2 YFSETQ. The DNA for the CDR3 is TGCGCCAGCAGCTTGGAAGGGGGAGTGGGGTCGGATACGCAGTATTTT. As protein: CASSLEGGVGSDTQYF.

V usage is TRBV7-2 and J usage is TRBJ1-1, with D possibly TRBD1 on 5 matching bases. The germline gives CDR1 SGHTA, CDR2 FQGNSA. V was trimmed by 4 bases and J by 2 bases, leaving 14 bases between them. The CDR3 is 15 residues long. The CDR3 sequence is CASSSQGLTNTEAFF. Written as DNA, the CDR3 is TGTGCCAGCAGCTCTCAGGGCCTTACTAACACTGAAGCTTTCTTT.

Points on this clone: At one boundary the junction diverges from the germline segment, which might be a read error. V is TRBV7-8 and J is TRBJ1-3; D unresolved. The CDR3 runs 16 residues. The V gene's germline CDR1 is SGHVS and CDR2 FQNEAQ. Here the CDR3 reads CASSLTRISSRNTIYF. Written as DNA, the CDR3 is TGTGCCAGCAGCTTGACAAGGATCAGCTCTAGAAACACCATATATTTT.

The rearrangement uses TRBV30 and TRBJ1-3; 7 bases map to TRBD1. The germline CDR1 and CDR2 sequences are GTSNPN and SVGIG (reference sequence). V lost 1 base and J lost 0; bases outside the gene matches: 3. This CDR3 contains 15 residues. The CDR3 sequence: CAWSETGSSGNTIYF. DNA of the CDR3: TGTGCCTGGAGTGAGACAGGGAGCTCTGGAAACACCATATATTTT. Variable domain in full (rest from reference TRBV30 and TRBJ1-3): SQTIHQWPATLVQPVGSPLSLECTVEGTSNPNLYWYRQAAGRGLQLLFYSVGIGQISSEVPQNLSASRPQDRQFILSSKKLLLSDSGFYLCAWSETGSSGNTIYFGEGSWLTVV.

V and J are TRBV3-1 (or the pseudogene TRBV3-2) and TRBJ2-3; D ambiguous. The CDR3 extends over 12 amino acids. In germline, CDR1 is LGHDT, CDR2 YNNKEL (reference sequence). Trimming shortened V by 6 bases and J by 8 bases, and 12 bases separated the two germline ends. The CDR3 region has the DNA TGTGCCAGCAGTAATGGCCCGGGTACGCAGTATTTT. Protein product: CASSNGPGTQYF.

The V and J genes are TRBV11-2 and TRBJ2-5, with no clear D. CDR1 is SGHAT and CDR2 is FQNNGV in the germline V gene. The CDR3 is made up of 13 amino acids. V shed 4 bases and J shed 9 bases, with 15 bases lying between them. The CDR3 DNA is TGTGCCAGCAGCTCACCGAGGCTCTTGTCCCAGTACTTC. It yields the protein CASSSPRLLSQYF.

The count of this clone is one. The chain couples TRBV6-6 to TRBJ2-2; the D gene is possibly TRBD2 (6 bases). Germline CDR1 MNHNY, CDR2 SVGAGI (reference sequence). This CDR3 is built from 16 residues. V was cut by 7 bases and J by 4 bases, with 19 bases left in between. In nucleotides, the CDR3 is TGTGCCAGCACCAACGAGGGCGGGATGTCCACCGGGGAGCTGTTTTTT. Its translation is CASTNEGGMSTGELFF.

The genes are TRBV19 and TRBJ1-2; D might be TRBD1 (5 bases). CDR3 size: 12 residues. Trimming removed 3 bases from V and 5 bases from J, with 7 bases in between. The V gene's germline CDR1 is LNHDA and CDR2 SQIVND (reference sequence). CDR3 region: CASSMTEYGYTF. The CDR3 DNA sequence: TGTGCCAGTAGTATGACAGAGTATGGCTACACCTTC.

The rearrangement joins TRBV6-2 or TRBV6-3 to TRBJ2-7; D gene unclear. Trimming removed 6 bases at V and 6 bases at J, with 21 bases between. CDR1 is MNHEY, CDR2 SVGEGT, per germline. This CDR3 has 15 residues. The CDR3 spells CASSPNPWMTGEQYF. In DNA form, the CDR3 reads TGTGCCAGCAGCCCGAACCCATGGATGACGGGCGAGCAGTACTTC.

The chain carries TRBV29-1 and TRBJ1-4; tentatively, D is TRBD1 (5 bases). Germline CDR1 reads SQVTM; CDR2 reads ANQGSEA. The ends were cut back, 4 bases at V and 7 bases at J, with 13 bases in the middle. The CDR3 covers 13 residues. The CDR3 loop reads CSVGVGGGEKLFF. In DNA form, the CDR3 reads TGCAGCGTTGGAGTGGGGGGAGGTGAAAAACTGTTTTTT.

This chain joins TRBV19 and TRBJ2-3, with 7 bases matching TRBD2. The length of the CDR3 is 15 residues. Per germline, CDR1 LNHDA and CDR2 SQIVND (reference sequence). V lost 5 bases and J lost 4; bases outside the gene matches: 9. CDR3: CASSHPAGPADTQYF. CDR3 nucleotides: TGTGCCAGTAGTCACCCAGCGGGACCCGCAGATACGCAGTATTTT.

The chain recombines TRBV27 with TRBJ2-1, with TRBD1 as a possible D gene (6 bases). Trimming stripped 6 bases from V and 5 bases from J, with 14 bases between. This CDR3 spans 14 amino acids. CDR1 is MNHEY, CDR2 SMNVEV, per germline (reference sequence). CDR3 residues: CASRTGTPDNEQFF. CDR3 coding DNA: TGTGCCAGCAGGACCGGGACACCAGACAATGAGCAGTTCTTC.

The chain has TRBV29-1 and TRBJ2-7, with TRBD2 as a possible D gene (7 bases). Germline CDR1 SQVTM, CDR2 ANQGSEA. The CDR3 is 13 amino acids. The V end was cut by 4 bases, the J end by 0 bases, with 10 bases between. CDR3 DNA sequence: TGCAGCGTTGGAGGGGGGGACTCCTACGAGCAGTACTTC. Residues: CSVGGGDSYEQYF.

As DNA, the CDR3 is TGCGCCAGCAGCTTGGGGGGCGTGAGGAACACTGAAGCTTTCTTT. Protein: CASSLGGVRNTEAFF. The rearrangement joins TRBV5-1 to TRBJ1-1; TRBD1 is a possible D gene (5 bases). The V end lost 0 bases, the J end lost 1 base, and 10 bases lay between the germline ends. The CDR3 runs to 15 residues. Germline loops: CDR1 SGHRS, CDR2 YFSETQ.

The chain joins TRBV3-1 (or the pseudogene TRBV3-2) to TRBJ2-2, with a possible D match to TRBD2 (5 bases). The V and J ends lost 3 bases and 3 bases respectively, with 11 bases between them. This CDR3 comprises 15 residues. The germline V gene has CDR1 LGHDT and CDR2 YNNKEL (reference sequence). The CDR3 sequence is CASSQFFGDTGELFF. The CDR3 nucleotides read TGTGCCAGCAGCCAGTTTTTCGGGGACACCGGGGAGCTGTTTTTT.

This clone occurred many times. V gene TRBV19 combines with J gene TRBJ1-5; a possible D gene is TRBD1 (5 bases). Looked up from germline, CDR1 is LNHDA and CDR2 is SQIVND (reference sequence). V lost 2 bases, J lost 10 bases, and 18 bases lay in between. There are 15 residues in the CDR3. For the CDR3, the DNA is TGTGCCAGTAGTATACGGGGGGAAGGAGTTGGTCCCCAGCATTTT. Its protein is CASSIRGEGVGPQHF.

As DNA, the CDR3 is TGTGCCAGCAAGTGGGGGCAAAGCGTTTACACCGGGGAGCTGTTTTTT. Translation: CASKWGQSVYTGELFF. The chain carries TRBV7-2 and TRBJ2-2, with D tentatively TRBD1 (6 bases). Trimming stripped 7 bases from V and 3 bases from J, with 18 bases between. The CDR3 is 16 residues long. CDR1 is SGHTA and CDR2 is FQGNSA in the germline V gene.

The CDR3 region has the DNA TGTGCCAGCACCCGTGTGCTAGCGGGAGTCTATGAGCAGTTCTTC. This sequence encodes CASTRVLAGVYEQFF. The chain couples TRBV7-9 to TRBJ2-1; TRBD2 agrees at 10 bases. V lost 7 bases to trimming and J lost 8 bases; unmatched junction nucleotides: 11. This CDR3 comprises 15 residues. CDR1 is SEHNR, CDR2 FQNEAQ, per germline (reference sequence).